A selection of T cell receptor beta chains follows, all from one sample in a study of radiotherapy plus CTLA-4 blockade in lung cancer. This table comes from immunoSEQ multiplex PCR, and its TCRdb copy is limited to in-frame clones, with some not included. Among approximately 25,000 clones listed, about three quarters were seen once. Source: peripheral blood, taken from a patient treated with radiotherapy plus ipilimumab. The origin of the receptors is a human donor with non-small cell lung cancer who had stable disease on radiotherapy plus ipilimumab. CDR3s include the opening cysteine and the closing phenylalanine or tryptophan. The D gene is left open where the match is weak. Size is stated for part of the rows, as once, few or many counts, or as a class when the clone is expanded.

cdr3_length	v_call	j_call	d_call	clone_size	cdr3_aa	cdr3_nt
16	TRBV5-4	TRBJ2-3	TRBD2	-	CASSLGGRGGTDTQYF	TGTGCCAGCAGCTTGGGCGGGAGAGGTGGCACAGATACGCAGTATTTT
14	TRBV25-1	TRBJ1-2	-	-	CASSDSPVNYGYTF	TGTGCCAGCAGTGACTCTCCAGTGAACTATGGCTACACCTTC
11	TRBV29-1	TRBJ2-7	-	-	CSVEDVHEQYF	TGCAGCGTTGAAGATGTCCACGAGCAGTACTTC
16	TRBV25-1	TRBJ2-5	-	-	CASSEGQVARQETQYF	TGTGCCAGCAGTGAGGGGCAGGTAGCTAGACAAGAGACCCAGTACTTC
14	TRBV19	TRBJ2-7	-	-	CASSAGLNTYEQYF	TGTGCCAGTAGTGCTGGGCTTAATACCTACGAGCAGTACTTC
12	TRBV6-5	TRBJ1-5	-	few	CASSQFSQPQHF	TGTGCCAGCTCCCAGTTCTCTCAGCCCCAGCATTTT
14	TRBV6-1	TRBJ1-4	-	-	CASSFPQGREKLFF	TGTGCCAGCAGTTTTCCTCAGGGAAGGGAAAAACTGTTTTTT
16	TRBV27	TRBJ2-7	-	-	CASSPNVVRGRDEQYF	TGTGCCAGCAGTCCCAATGTAGTCAGGGGAAGGGACGAGCAGTACTTC
14	TRBV6-1	TRBJ2-1	TRBD2	-	CASSPTSGRNEQFF	TGTGCCAGCAGCCCGACTAGCGGGAGGAATGAGCAGTTCTTC
15	TRBV11-2	TRBJ2-3	-	-	CASSLLGIRTDTQYF	TGTGCCAGCAGCTTGCTCGGGATACGCACAGATACGCAGTATTTT
16	TRBV7-2	TRBJ1-6	-	-	CASSFLGARVNSPLHF	TGTGCCAGCAGCTTCCTGGGGGCGCGGGTAAATTCACCCCTCCACTTT
14	TRBV5-1	TRBJ2-3	-	once	CASSRDTSTDTQYF	TGCGCCAGCAGCAGGGACACTAGCACAGATACGCAGTATTTT
14	TRBV6-5	TRBJ2-7	-	large	CASSWRPPRDEQYF	TGTGCCAGCAGCTGGAGACCTCCCCGCGACGAGCAGTACTTC
15	TRBV27	TRBJ2-2	-	few	CASRARGSRPGELFF	TGTGCCAGCAGGGCAAGGGGGTCGAGGCCCGGGGAGCTGTTTTTT
14	TRBV7-9	TRBJ2-1	-	-	CASSSTGLLNEQFF	TGTGCCAGCAGCTCGACGGGACTCCTGAATGAGCAGTTCTTC
21	TRBV28	TRBJ1-6	-	-	CASSLWTGQVRASSYNSPLHF	TGTGCCAGCAGTTTATGGACAGGTCAGGTCCGGGCGAGCTCCTATAATTCACCCCTCCACTTT
13	TRBV10-3	TRBJ2-5	-	-	CAISARDGETQYF	TGTGCCATCAGTGCCCGGGATGGGGAGACCCAGTACTTC
13	TRBV16	TRBJ1-1	-	few	CASSPSLNTEAFF	TGTGCCAGCAGCCCATCGTTGAACACTGAAGCTTTCTTT
15	TRBV28	TRBJ1-2	-	-	CASSLTQTAAGGYTF	TGTGCCAGCAGTTTAACCCAGACAGCGGCGGGTGGCTACACCTTC
13	TRBV7-7	TRBJ1-1	-	few	CASSALPGTEAFF	TGTGCTAGCAGCGCCCTCCCAGGGACTGAAGCTTTCTTT
13	TRBV6-5	TRBJ2-1	-	-	CASNRAAYNEQFF	TGTGCCAGCAATAGGGCAGCGTACAATGAGCAGTTCTTC
15	TRBV2	TRBJ1-5	-	-	CASRIGQGIIQPQHF	TGTGCCAGCAGGATTGGCCAGGGAATTATACAGCCCCAGCATTTT